The rows below give T cell receptor beta chains drawn from one sample of a study of beta chain features in type 1 diabetes. The protocol was immunoSEQ multiplex PCR, while the TCRdb copy is restricted to in-frame clones and leaves out a portion. The sample has some 200,000 clones, approximately 11% seen once. Sequenced input: central memory CD4+ T cells from blood. Receptors originate from a man younger than 30 in good health. CDR3s include the opening cysteine and the closing phenylalanine or tryptophan. The D gene is left open where the match is weak. For some rows the clone size is stated as once, few or many, or as a class when expanded; others skip it.

abundance,v_gene,j_gene,len,d_gene,CDR3aa,CDR3nt
few,TRBV11-2,TRBJ1-1,16,.,CASSLLFGTTNTEAFF,TGTGCCAGCAGCTTACTGTTTGGGACAACGAACACTGAAGCTTTCTTT
many,TRBV5-1,TRBJ2-1,15,TRBD2,CASSLPRAGGSEQFF,TGCGCCAGCAGCCTCCCTCGAGCGGGAGGTAGTGAGCAGTTCTTC
few,TRBV14,TRBJ2-6,16,.,CASSGGRRSGANVLTF,TGTGCCAGTAGTGGAGGGAGGAGGTCTGGGGCCAACGTCCTGACTTTC
few,TRBV13,TRBJ2-1,15,TRBD2,CASRLGLAGYNEQFF,TGTGCCAGCCGACTTGGACTAGCGGGGTACAATGAGCAGTTCTTC
few,TRBV5-4,TRBJ2-5,12,.,CASSNAQETQYF,TGTGCCAGCAGCAATGCTCAAGAGACCCAGTACTTC
.,TRBV7-9,TRBJ2-2,14,TRBD1,CASSLGQGIGELFF,TGTGCCAGCAGCCTGGGACAGGGGATCGGGGAGCTGTTTTTT
.,TRBV7-2,TRBJ2-1,15,TRBD2,CASTPPSGSINEQFF,TGTGCCAGCACCCCGCCCAGCGGGAGTATTAATGAGCAGTTCTTC
.,TRBV5-1,TRBJ2-1,16,TRBD2,CASSLVPTSGNNEQFF,TGCGCCAGCAGCTTGGTCCCCACTAGCGGTAACAATGAGCAGTTCTTC
.,TRBV7-3,TRBJ2-3,14,.,CASSAGPFTDTQYF,TGTGCCAGCAGCGCGGGGCCGTTCACAGATACGCAGTATTTT
few,TRBV4-1,TRBJ2-7,13,.,CASSRDGLYEQYF,TGCGCCAGCAGTCGGGACGGGCTCTACGAGCAGTACTTC
.,TRBV7-8,TRBJ2-7,14,.,CASSPYVRGSEQYF,TGTGCCAGCAGCCCATATGTCCGGGGTAGCGAGCAGTACTTC
.,TRBV6-5,TRBJ2-1,16,TRBD2,CASSYSFGTKYNEQFF,TGTGCCAGCAGTTACTCCTTCGGGACTAAATACAATGAGCAGTTCTTC
few,TRBV13,TRBJ2-6,15,.,CASSLRRSGANVLTF,TGTGCCAGCAGCTTAAGACGCTCTGGGGCCAACGTCCTGACTTTC
.,TRBV5-1,TRBJ2-5,15,TRBD1,CASSLEGRGSETQYF,TGCGCCAGCAGCTTGGAGGGCAGGGGGTCAGAGACCCAGTACTTC
few,TRBV7-2,TRBJ2-5,14,TRBD1,CASSLPGQEETQYF,TGTGCCAGCAGCTTGCCGGGACAGGAAGAGACCCAGTACTTC
few,TRBV14,TRBJ2-3,13,TRBD1,CASSRDRGDTQYF,TGTGCCAGCAGCCGGGACAGGGGAGATACGCAGTATTTT
.,TRBV30,TRBJ2-7,15,.,CAWSRGRDSPYEQYF,TGTGCCTGGAGCCGAGGGCGGGACTCACCCTACGAGCAGTACTTC
few,TRBV5-4,TRBJ2-5,14,TRBD2,CASSLALAGETQYF,TGTGCCAGCAGCTTGGCGCTAGCGGGAGAGACCCAGTACTTC
.,TRBV15,TRBJ2-3,15,.,CATSRRSAVTDTQYF,TGTGCCACCAGCAGAAGGTCGGCGGTCACAGATACGCAGTATTTT
many,TRBV19,TRBJ2-2,15,.,CASSIGAGYTGELFF,TGTGCCAGTAGTATAGGGGCAGGGTACACCGGGGAGCTGTTTTTT
few,TRBV7-3,TRBJ2-1,15,TRBD1,CASSARTGSRNEQFF,TGTGCCAGCAGCGCCAGGACAGGGTCTCGCAATGAGCAGTTCTTC
.,TRBV27,TRBJ2-2,13,.,CASSLSGSGELFF,TGTGCCAGCAGTTTATCCGGGTCCGGGGAGCTGTTTTTT
many,TRBV27,TRBJ2-7,14,TRBD1,CASRRTGLTYEQYF,TGTGCCAGCAGAAGGACAGGCTTAACCTACGAGCAGTACTTC
.,TRBV6-1,TRBJ2-4,16,TRBD2,CASSESRGLAQNIQYF,TGTGCCAGCAGTGAAAGCAGGGGACTAGCGCAAAACATTCAGTACTTC
.,TRBV5-1,TRBJ2-5,16,.,CASSLGAAVGRETQYF,TGCGCCAGCAGCTTGGGAGCGGCTGTAGGGAGGGAGACCCAGTACTTC
.,TRBV7-2,TRBJ2-1,14,.,CASSLSAASDEQFF,TGTGCCAGCAGCTTATCTGCTGCTAGCGATGAGCAGTTCTTC
few,TRBV4-3,TRBJ1-1,15,TRBD1,CASSEGAGRNTEAFF,TGCGCCAGCTCCGAGGGGGCGGGTAGGAACACTGAAGCTTTCTTT
many,TRBV7-9,TRBJ2-4,15,TRBD1,CASRPGTGVVNIQYF,TGTGCCAGCCGTCCCGGGACAGGGGTTGTAAACATTCAGTACTTC
.,TRBV20-1,TRBJ2-1,11,TRBD1,CSALTGYEQFF,TGCAGTGCTTTGACAGGGTATGAGCAGTTCTTC
few,TRBV29-1,TRBJ2-4,13,.,CSVESGAKNIQYF,TGCAGCGTTGAATCGGGGGCCAAAAACATTCAGTACTTC
few,TRBV11-3,TRBJ1-5,16,TRBD1,CASRPGGIRGNQPQHF,TGTGCCAGCAGGCCAGGGGGGATACGGGGCAATCAGCCCCAGCATTTT
few,TRBV25-1,TRBJ2-1,15,.,CASSEGGTPYNEQFF,TGTGCCAGCAGTGAGGGCGGGACCCCCTACAATGAGCAGTTCTTC
few,TRBV18,TRBJ1-1,15,.,CASSPSRGGNTEAFF,TGTGCCAGCTCACCGTCCCGTGGGGGGAACACTGAAGCTTTCTTT
many,TRBV18,TRBJ2-2,13,.,CASSPPNTGELFF,TGTGCCAGCTCACCCCCAAACACCGGGGAGCTGTTTTTT
few,TRBV29-1,TRBJ2-2,14,.,CSVETQENTGELFF,TGCAGCGTTGAAACACAGGAGAACACCGGGGAGCTGTTTTTT
.,TRBV10-3,TRBJ2-1,11,.,CAISGDNEQFF,TGTGCCATCAGTGGGGACAATGAGCAGTTCTTC
many,TRBV4-3,TRBJ2-7,16,TRBD2,CASSQDFVTSVYEQYF,TGCGCCAGCAGCCAAGATTTTGTGACTAGCGTCTACGAGCAGTACTTC
.,TRBV5-1,TRBJ2-1,15,.,CASSFAPNSYNEQFF,TGCGCCAGCAGCTTCGCACCAAACTCCTACAATGAGCAGTTCTTC
.,TRBV28,TRBJ2-7,13,.,CASSLPSGPSRHF,TGTGCCAGCAGTCTTCCGTCTGGGCCAAGTAGACATTTC
few,TRBV28,TRBJ1-1,11,TRBD1,CASSDRVWPFF,TGTGCCAGCAGTGACAGGGTCTGGCCTTTCTTT
.,TRBV19,TRBJ2-3,17,TRBD2,CASSPTIAGVVTDTQYF,TGTGCCAGTAGTCCCACAATAGCGGGAGTAGTCACCGATACGCAGTATTTT
many,TRBV7-2,TRBJ2-3,16,TRBD1,CASTLGTGGLADTQYF,TGTGCCAGCACCTTAGGGACAGGAGGCCTCGCAGATACGCAGTATTTT
.,TRBV5-4,TRBJ1-1,14,.,CASSLGIMNTEAFF,TGTGCCAGCAGCTTGGGGATCATGAACACTGAAGCTTTCTTT
.,TRBV5-4,TRBJ2-1,14,TRBD1,CASRRQGARDEQFF,TGTGCCAGCAGGCGACAGGGGGCTCGGGATGAGCAGTTCTTC
.,TRBV9,TRBJ1-1,11,.,CASSGTLGAFF,TGTGCCAGCAGCGGGACTCTGGGGGCTTTCTTT